The 8 T cell receptor beta chains below come from one sample, sequenced in a study of blood T cell repertoires in COVID-19. Using immunoSEQ multiplex PCR, the repertoire was profiled, and TCRdb retains in-frame clones only, with some absent. The data contain about 260,000 clones, 75% to 90% of them seen just once; the ten biggest clones take up roughly 1.6%. The sequenced sample consisted of peripheral blood. All receptors derive from a woman aged 40-49 years who had recovered from COVID-19.

The chain is built from TRBV7-9 and TRBJ1-2; 7 bases are a match to TRBD1. This CDR3 spans 12 amino acids. Germline V gives CDR1 SEHNR, CDR2 FQNEAQ (reference sequence). Trimming removed 5 bases from V and 7 bases from J; junction bases left unmatched: 4. CDR3 region: CASSATGFGYTF. The CDR3 DNA sequence: TGTGCCAGCAGCGCGACAGGGTTTGGCTACACCTTC. Filled out from reference TRBV7-9 and TRBJ1-2, the complete variable domain reads DTGVSQNPRHKITKRGQNVTFRCDPISEHNRLYWYRQTLGQGPEFLTYFQNEAQLEKSRLLSDRFSAERPKGSFSTLEIQRTEQGDSAMYLCASSATGFGYTFGSGTRLTVV.

In DNA, the CDR3 is TGTGCCAGCAGCCGGGACACGTGGTCCTATGGCTACACCTTC. Translation: CASSRDTWSYGYTF. V usage is TRBV7-9 and J usage is TRBJ1-2, with a tentative D call TRBD1 (6 bases). This CDR3 has 14 residues. CDR1 and CDR2 from the germline V gene are SEHNR and FQNEAQ (reference sequence). With 5 bases removed from V and 4 bases from J, the gap between germline ends came to 14 bases.

This rearrangement joins TRBV9 to TRBJ2-1, with TRBD2 matching 14 bases. V was clipped by 4 bases and J by 4 bases; unmatched bases: 7. This CDR3 has 17 residues. From germline, CDR1 is SGDLS and CDR2 YYNGEE. The DNA of the CDR3 is TGTGCCAGCAGCATCGGGACTAGCGGGGGTCCTTACAATGAGCAGTTCTTC. Amino acids: CASSIGTSGGPYNEQFF.

This chain connects TRBV5-1 to TRBJ2-7; 7 bases map to TRBD1. The CDR3 loop spans 15 amino acids. CDR1 and CDR2 from the germline V gene are SGHRS and YFSETQ. Trimming cost V 4 bases and J 2 bases; bases outside gene matches: 9. DNA for the CDR3: TGCGCCAGCAGCCCTAGACAGGGCGGCACCTACGAGCAGTACTTC. It is translated as CASSPRQGGTYEQYF.

The rearrangement links TRBV6-1 to TRBJ2-1; unclear D gene. The length of the CDR3 is 14 residues. Germline CDR1 is MNHNS and CDR2 is SASEGT. Trimming pared 2 bases from V and 4 bases from J, leaving 9 bases between. The CDR3 is CASSESGLYNEQFF. CDR3 DNA sequence: TGTGCCAGCAGTGAATCAGGCCTTTACAATGAGCAGTTCTTC.

The CDR3 here is CASSSRATDTQYF. CDR3 nucleotide sequence: TGTGCCAGCAGCTCGAGGGCCACAGATACGCAGTATTTT. The gene calls are TRBV9 and TRBJ2-3; D is possibly TRBD2 (5 bases). Between the trimmed V and J ends, which lost 4 bases and 2 bases, there was a span of 8 bases. The CDR3 totals 13 residues. Per germline, CDR1 SGDLS and CDR2 YYNGEE. The variable domain in full, completed from reference TRBV9 and TRBJ2-3, reads DSGVTQTPKHLITATGQRVTLRCSPRSGDLSVYWYQQSLDQGLQFLIQYYNGEERAKGNILERFSAQQFPDLHSELNLSSLELGDSALYFCASSSRATDTQYFGPGTRLTVL.

This chain links TRBV2 with TRBJ2-7, with D perhaps TRBD1 (6 bases). Germline V lookup: CDR1 SNHLY, CDR2 FYNNEI. This CDR3 contains 14 residues. V lost 3 bases to trimming and J lost 3 bases, with 12 bases between them. CDR3 in amino acids: CASSEQGQDYEQYF. CDR3 coding DNA: TGTGCCAGCAGTGAGCAGGGACAAGACTACGAGCAGTACTTC.

V gene TRBV18 combines with J gene TRBJ1-2; unclear D gene. This CDR3 is 14 amino acids long. V was clipped by 6 bases and J by 8 bases, with 19 bases between them. Germline V gene sequence: CDR1 KGHSH, CDR2 LQKENI. The CDR3, as DNA: TGTGCCAGCTCGCACGGCGGCGAAGCCGGGGGCTACACCTTC. Encoded protein: CASSHGGEAGGYTF. The full variable domain, with the rest looked up from reference TRBV18 and TRBJ1-2, is NAGVMQNPRHLVRRRGQEARLRCSPMKGHSHVYWYRQLPEEGLKFMVYLQKENIIDESGMPKERFSAEFPKEGPSILRIQQVVRGDSAAYFCASSHGGEAGGYTFGSGTRLTVV.